One and the same sample provided the 9 T cell receptor beta chains below, sequenced in a study of blood T cell repertoires in COVID-19. Profiled with immunoSEQ multiplex PCR; TCRdb holds only in-frame clones, not every one. The table records 210,000 or so clones, 65% to 85% of them present only once. Source material: PBMCs or T cells enriched from blood (not recorded which). These receptors were taken from a woman in her 40s with acute COVID-19.

V usage is TRBV5-4 and J usage is TRBJ2-7, with D tentatively TRBD2 (6 bases). V lost 4 bases and J lost 5, with 13 bases in between. Germline V lookup: CDR1 SGHNT, CDR2 YYREEE (reference sequence). The CDR3 sequence is 13 residues long. This chain's CDR3 is CASSPGLSDEQYF. CDR3 in DNA: TGTGCCAGCAGCCCGGGACTTAGCGACGAGCAGTACTTC.

This clone was seen only a few times. V usage is TRBV19 and J usage is TRBJ1-1; 12 bases fit TRBD1. The CDR3 is made up of 15 amino acids. V was clipped by 5 bases and J by 11 bases; unmatched bases: 12. Germline assignment: CDR1 LNHDA and CDR2 SQIVND (reference sequence). DNA of the CDR3: TGTGCCAGTAGTCTTGGGACAGGGGGCGTTGGAACGGCTTTCTTT. Its protein is CASSLGTGGVGTAFF.

V and J are TRBV5-1 and TRBJ1-2; 7 positions match TRBD1. This CDR3 is 13 amino acids long. Trimming took 2 bases from V and 8 from J; bases not matched to a gene: 6. CDR1 and CDR2 from the germline V gene are SGHRS and YFSETQ. In DNA form, the CDR3 reads TGCGCCAGCAGCTTTGAGACAGGGATCGGCTACACCTTC. Its translation: CASSFETGIGYTF.

The J gene is TRBJ2-6, the V gene TRBV7-3; D is possibly TRBD1 (5 bases). Trimming removed 3 bases at V and 2 bases at J, with 11 bases between. The V gene's germline CDR1 is SGHTA and CDR2 FQGTGA. This CDR3 is built from 16 residues. The CDR3 DNA reads as TGTGCCAGCAGCTTCTCGCCAGGGACTGGGGCCAACGTCCTGACTTTC. It codes for CASSFSPGTGANVLTF.

The rearrangement links TRBV2 to TRBJ1-1; 8 bases map to TRBD1. Germline CDR1 is SNHLY and CDR2 is FYNNEI. The CDR3 covers 14 residues. Germline trimming cut 2 bases from V and 3 bases from J; bases unmatched to any gene: 2. The CDR3 nucleotides are TGTGCCAGCAGTGAACAGGGGGCCCACACTGAAGCTTTCTTT. Protein sequence: CASSEQGAHTEAFF.

The V and J genes are TRBV5-1 and TRBJ2-2; TRBD1 aligns across 7 bases. The CDR3 covers 16 residues. Germline CDR1 is SGHRS and CDR2 is YFSETQ. The ends lost 4 bases at V and 0 bases at J; junction bases unmatched: 6. The CDR3 sequence: CASSEQGTANTGELFF. CDR3 DNA sequence: TGCGCCAGCAGCGAGCAGGGGACAGCGAACACCGGGGAGCTGTTTTTT.

The rearrangement links TRBV30 to TRBJ1-6, with 9 nucleotides matching TRBD1. CDR1 and CDR2 (germline): GTSNPN, SVGIG (reference sequence). The CDR3 loop spans 13 amino acids. J was trimmed by 7 bases and V by 3 bases; bases with no gene match: 1. CDR3 in DNA: TGTGCCTGGAGGACAGGGGGGAATTCACCCCTCCACTTT. It yields the protein CAWRTGGNSPLHF.

The chain recombines TRBV19 with TRBJ2-6; D unclear. This CDR3 spans 13 amino acids. Trimming left V 5 bases short and J 2 bases short, with 4 bases between. CDR1 and CDR2 (germline): LNHDA, SQIVND (reference sequence). CDR3 in amino acids: CASSVTGANVLTF. CDR3 coding DNA: TGTGCCAGTAGTGTAACTGGGGCCAACGTCCTGACTTTC.

The CDR3 DNA follows: TGTGCCAGCAGCGCAGGGGGCGGAAATTCACCCCTCCACTTT. It specifies CASSAGGGNSPLHF. The rearrangement joins TRBV11-3 to TRBJ1-6; 8 nucleotides line up with TRBD1. Germline CDR1 SGHNT, CDR2 YENEEA. The V and J ends lost 5 bases and 7 bases, in that order; junction bases with no gene match: 4. The CDR3 loop spans 14 amino acids.